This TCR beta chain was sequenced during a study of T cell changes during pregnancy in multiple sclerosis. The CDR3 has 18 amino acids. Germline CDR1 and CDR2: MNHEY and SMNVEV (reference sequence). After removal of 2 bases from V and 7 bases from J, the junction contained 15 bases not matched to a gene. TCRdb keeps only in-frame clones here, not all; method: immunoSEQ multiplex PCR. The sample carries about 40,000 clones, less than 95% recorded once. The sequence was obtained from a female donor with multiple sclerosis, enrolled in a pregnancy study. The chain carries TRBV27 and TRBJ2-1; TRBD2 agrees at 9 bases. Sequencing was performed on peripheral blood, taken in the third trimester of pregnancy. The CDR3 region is CASSLLAEAGGPPNEQFF. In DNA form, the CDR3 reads TGTGCCAGCAGTTTACTCGCCGAGGCGGGGGGGCCTCCAAATGAGCAGTTCTTC.